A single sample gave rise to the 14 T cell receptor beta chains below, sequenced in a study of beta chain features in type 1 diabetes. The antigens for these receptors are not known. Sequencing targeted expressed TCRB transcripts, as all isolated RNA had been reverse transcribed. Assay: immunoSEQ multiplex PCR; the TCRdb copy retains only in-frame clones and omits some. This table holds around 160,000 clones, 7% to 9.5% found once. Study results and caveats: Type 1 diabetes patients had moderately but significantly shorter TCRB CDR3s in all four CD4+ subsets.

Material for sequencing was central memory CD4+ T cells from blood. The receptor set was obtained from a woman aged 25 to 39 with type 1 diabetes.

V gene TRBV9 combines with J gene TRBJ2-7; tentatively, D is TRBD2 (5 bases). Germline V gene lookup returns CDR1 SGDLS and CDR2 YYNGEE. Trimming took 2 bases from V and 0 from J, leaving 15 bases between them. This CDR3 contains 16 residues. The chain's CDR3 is CASSVGWRFDSYEQYF. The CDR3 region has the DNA TGTGCCAGCAGCGTGGGTTGGAGGTTCGACTCCTACGAGCAGTACTTC.

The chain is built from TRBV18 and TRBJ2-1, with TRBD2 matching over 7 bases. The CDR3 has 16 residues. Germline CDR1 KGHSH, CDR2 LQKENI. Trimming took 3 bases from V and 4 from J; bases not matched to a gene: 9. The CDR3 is CASSPAGLAEYNEQFF. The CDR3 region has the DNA TGTGCCAGCTCACCCGCAGGGCTAGCGGAATACAATGAGCAGTTCTTC. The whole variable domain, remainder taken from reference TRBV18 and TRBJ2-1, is NAGVMQNPRHLVRRRGQEARLRCSPMKGHSHVYWYRQLPEEGLKFMVYLQKENIIDESGMPKERFSAEFPKEGPSILRIQQVVRGDSAAYFCASSPAGLAEYNEQFFGPGTRLTVL.

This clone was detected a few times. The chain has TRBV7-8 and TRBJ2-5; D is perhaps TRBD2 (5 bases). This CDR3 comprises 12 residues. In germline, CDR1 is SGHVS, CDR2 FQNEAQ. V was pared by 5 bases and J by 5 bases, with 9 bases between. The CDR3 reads CASSPLAETQYF. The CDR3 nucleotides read TGTGCCAGCAGCCCCTTAGCGGAGACCCAGTACTTC.

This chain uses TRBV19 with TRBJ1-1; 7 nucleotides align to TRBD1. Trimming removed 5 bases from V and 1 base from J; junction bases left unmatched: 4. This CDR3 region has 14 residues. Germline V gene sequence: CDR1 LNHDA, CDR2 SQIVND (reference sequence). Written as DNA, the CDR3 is TGTGCCAGTAGTTCTCGGACAGGGAACACTGAAGCTTTCTTT. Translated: CASSSRTGNTEAFF.

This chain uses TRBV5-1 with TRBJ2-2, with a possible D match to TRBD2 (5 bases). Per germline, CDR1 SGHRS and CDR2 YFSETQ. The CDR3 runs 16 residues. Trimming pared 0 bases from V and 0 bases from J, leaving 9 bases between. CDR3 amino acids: CASSLASGTNTGELFF. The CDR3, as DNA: TGCGCCAGCAGCTTGGCCTCCGGGACGAACACCGGGGAGCTGTTTTTT.

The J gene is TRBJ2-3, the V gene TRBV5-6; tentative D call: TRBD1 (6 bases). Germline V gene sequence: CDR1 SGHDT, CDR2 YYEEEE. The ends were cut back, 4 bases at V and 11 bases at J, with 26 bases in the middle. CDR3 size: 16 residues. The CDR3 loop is CASSVRYGTSYFMQYF. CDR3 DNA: TGTGCCAGCAGCGTACGCTACGGGACATCGTATTTCATGCAGTATTTT.

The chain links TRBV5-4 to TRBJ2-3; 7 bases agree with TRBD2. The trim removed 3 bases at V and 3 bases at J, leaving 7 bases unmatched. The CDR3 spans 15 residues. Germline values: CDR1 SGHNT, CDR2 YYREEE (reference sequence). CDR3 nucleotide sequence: TGTGCCAGCAGCTCGAACCCACTAGCGACAGATACGCAGTATTTT. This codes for CASSSNPLATDTQYF.

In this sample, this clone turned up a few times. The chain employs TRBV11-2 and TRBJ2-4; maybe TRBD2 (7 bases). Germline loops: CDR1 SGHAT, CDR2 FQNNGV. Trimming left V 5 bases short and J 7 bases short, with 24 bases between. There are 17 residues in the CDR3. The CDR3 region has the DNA TGTGCCAGCAGCCTTAAGGTGGGGGGGCAGAGGGGGAACATTCAGTACTTC. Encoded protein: CASSLKVGGQRGNIQYF.

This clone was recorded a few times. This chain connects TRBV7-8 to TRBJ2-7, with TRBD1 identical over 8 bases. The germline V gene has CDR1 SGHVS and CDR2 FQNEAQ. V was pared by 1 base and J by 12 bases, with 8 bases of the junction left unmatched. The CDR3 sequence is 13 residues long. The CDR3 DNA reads TGTGCCAGCAGCTTAGGCCCGACAGGGGAACCGTACTTC. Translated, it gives CASSLGPTGEPYF.

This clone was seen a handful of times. CDR3 protein: CASSPPGTSNGNEQFF. The DNA for the CDR3 is TGTGCCAGCTCACCACCGGGGACTAGTAATGGGAATGAGCAGTTCTTC. V usage is TRBV18 and J usage is TRBJ2-1; TRBD2 matches 8 bases. The CDR3 is 16 residues long. The V segment lost 0 bases and the J segment 7 bases; nucleotides outside the gene matches: 8. Per the germline V gene, CDR1 is KGHSH and CDR2 is LQKENI.

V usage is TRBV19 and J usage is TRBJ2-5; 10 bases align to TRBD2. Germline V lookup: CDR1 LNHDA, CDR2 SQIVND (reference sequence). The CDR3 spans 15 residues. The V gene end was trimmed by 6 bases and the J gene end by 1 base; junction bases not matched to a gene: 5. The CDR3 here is CASREAGGRQETQYF. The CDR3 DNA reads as TGTGCCAGTAGGGAAGCGGGAGGGCGCCAAGAGACCCAGTACTTC.

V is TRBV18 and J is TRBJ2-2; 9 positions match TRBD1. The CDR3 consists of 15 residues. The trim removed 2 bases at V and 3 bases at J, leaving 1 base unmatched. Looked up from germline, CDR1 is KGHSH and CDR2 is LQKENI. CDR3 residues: CASSPTGGDTGELFF. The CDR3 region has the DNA TGTGCCAGCTCACCAACAGGGGGCGACACCGGGGAGCTGTTTTTT.

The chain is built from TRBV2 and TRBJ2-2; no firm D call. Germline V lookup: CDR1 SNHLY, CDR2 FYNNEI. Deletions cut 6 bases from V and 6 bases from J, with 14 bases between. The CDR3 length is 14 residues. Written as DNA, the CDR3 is TGTGCCAGCAGGGGTAGCTGGTCCGCCGGGGAGCTGTTTTTT. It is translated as CASRGSWSAGELFF. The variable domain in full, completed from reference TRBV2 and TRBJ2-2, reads EPEVTQTPSHQVTQMGQEVILRCVPISNHLYFYWYRQILGQKVEFLVSFYNNEISEKSEIFDDQFSVERPDGSNFTLKIRSTKLEDSAMYFCASRGSWSAGELFFGEGSRLTVL.

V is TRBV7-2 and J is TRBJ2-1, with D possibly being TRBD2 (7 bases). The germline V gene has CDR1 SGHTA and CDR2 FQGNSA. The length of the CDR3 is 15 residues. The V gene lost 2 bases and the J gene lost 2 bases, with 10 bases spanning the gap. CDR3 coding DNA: TGTGCCAGCAGCTTACGGGGGGCTACCTACAATGAGCAGTTCTTC. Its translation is CASSLRGATYNEQFF.